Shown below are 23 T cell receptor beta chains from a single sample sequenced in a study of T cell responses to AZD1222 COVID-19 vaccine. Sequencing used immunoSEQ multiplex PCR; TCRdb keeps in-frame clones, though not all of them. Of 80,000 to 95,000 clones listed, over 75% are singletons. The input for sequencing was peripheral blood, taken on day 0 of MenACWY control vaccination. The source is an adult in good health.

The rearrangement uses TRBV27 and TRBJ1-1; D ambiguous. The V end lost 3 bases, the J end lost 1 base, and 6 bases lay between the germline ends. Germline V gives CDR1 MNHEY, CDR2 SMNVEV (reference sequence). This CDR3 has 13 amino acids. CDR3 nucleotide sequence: TGTGCCAGCAGTTTCGGGCCGAACACTGAAGCTTTCTTT. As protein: CASSFGPNTEAFF.

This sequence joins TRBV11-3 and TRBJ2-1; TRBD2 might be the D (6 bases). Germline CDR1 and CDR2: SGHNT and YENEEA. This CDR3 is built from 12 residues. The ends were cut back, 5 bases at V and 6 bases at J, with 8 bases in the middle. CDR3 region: CASSPGLNEQFF. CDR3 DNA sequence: TGTGCCAGCAGCCCGGGACTCAATGAGCAGTTCTTC. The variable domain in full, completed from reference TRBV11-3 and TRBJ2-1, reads EAGVVQSPRYKIIEKKQPVAFWCNPISGHNTLYWYLQNLGQGPELLIRYENEEAVDDSQLPKDRFSAERLKGVDSTLKIQPAELGDSAVYLCASSPGLNEQFFGPGTRLTVL.

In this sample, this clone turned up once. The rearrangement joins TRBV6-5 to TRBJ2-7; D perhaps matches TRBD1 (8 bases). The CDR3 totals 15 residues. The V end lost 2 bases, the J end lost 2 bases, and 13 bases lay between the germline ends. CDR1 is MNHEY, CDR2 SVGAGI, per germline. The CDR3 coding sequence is TGTGCCAGCAGTTACCAAACAGGGGGGGCCTACGAGCAGTACTTC. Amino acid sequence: CASSYQTGGAYEQYF.

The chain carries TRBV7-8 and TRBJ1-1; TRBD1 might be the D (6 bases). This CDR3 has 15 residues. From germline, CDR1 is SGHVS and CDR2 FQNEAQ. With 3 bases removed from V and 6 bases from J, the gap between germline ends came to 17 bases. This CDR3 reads CASSLDYTGWAEAFF. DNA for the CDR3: TGTGCCAGCAGCTTGGACTATACAGGGTGGGCTGAAGCTTTCTTT.

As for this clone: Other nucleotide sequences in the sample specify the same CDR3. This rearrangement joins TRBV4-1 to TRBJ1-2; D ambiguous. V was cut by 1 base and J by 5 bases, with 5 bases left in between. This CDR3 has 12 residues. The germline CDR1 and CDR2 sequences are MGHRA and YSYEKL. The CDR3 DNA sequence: TGCGCCAGCAGCCAAGCGGGGTATGGCTACACCTTC. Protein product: CASSQAGYGYTF.

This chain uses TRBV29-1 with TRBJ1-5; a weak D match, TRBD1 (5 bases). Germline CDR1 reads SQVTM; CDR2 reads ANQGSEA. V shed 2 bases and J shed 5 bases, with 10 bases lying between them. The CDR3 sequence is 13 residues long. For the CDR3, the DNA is TGCAGCGTTGAATCGGGGGAGCATCAGCCCCAGCATTTT. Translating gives CSVESGEHQPQHF.

This CDR3 is CASSPLRYEQYF. CDR3 sequence (DNA): TGTGCCAGCAGCCCCCTTAGGTACGAGCAGTACTTC. V is TRBV7-9 and J is TRBJ2-7, with D uncertain. Trimming removed 5 bases at V and 4 bases at J, with 9 bases between. The CDR3 consists of 12 residues. The germline V gene has CDR1 SEHNR and CDR2 FQNEAQ (reference sequence).

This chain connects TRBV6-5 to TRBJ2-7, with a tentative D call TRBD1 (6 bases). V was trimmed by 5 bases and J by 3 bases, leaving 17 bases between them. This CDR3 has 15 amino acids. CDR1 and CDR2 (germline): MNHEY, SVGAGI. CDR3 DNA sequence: TGTGCCAGCAGTCTGACAGGCCGGCCTCGCTACGAGCAGTACTTC. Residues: CASSLTGRPRYEQYF.

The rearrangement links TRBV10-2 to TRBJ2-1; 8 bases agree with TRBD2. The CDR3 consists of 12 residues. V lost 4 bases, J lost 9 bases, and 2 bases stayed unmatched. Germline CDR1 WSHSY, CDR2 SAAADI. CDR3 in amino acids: CASSGTSLEQFF. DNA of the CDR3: TGCGCCAGCAGTGGGACTAGCCTTGAGCAGTTCTTC.

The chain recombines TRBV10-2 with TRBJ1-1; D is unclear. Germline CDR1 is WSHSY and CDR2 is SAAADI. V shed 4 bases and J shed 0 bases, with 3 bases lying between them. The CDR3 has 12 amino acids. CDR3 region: CASSGLNTEAFF. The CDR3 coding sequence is TGCGCCAGCAGTGGGTTGAACACTGAAGCTTTCTTT.

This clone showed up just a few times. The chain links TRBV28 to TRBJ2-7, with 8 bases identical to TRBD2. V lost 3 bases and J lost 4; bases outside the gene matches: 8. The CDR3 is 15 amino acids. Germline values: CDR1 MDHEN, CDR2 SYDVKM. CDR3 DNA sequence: TGTGCCAGCAGTTTGGGTCCGTCGGGAGGGTACGAGCAGTACTTC. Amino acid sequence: CASSLGPSGGYEQYF.

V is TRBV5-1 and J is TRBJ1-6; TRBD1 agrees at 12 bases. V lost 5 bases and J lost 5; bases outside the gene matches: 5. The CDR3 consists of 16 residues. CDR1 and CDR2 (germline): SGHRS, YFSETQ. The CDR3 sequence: CASRAGTGGNNSPLHF. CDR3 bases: TGCGCCAGCAGGGCAGGGACAGGGGGCAATAATTCACCCCTCCACTTT.

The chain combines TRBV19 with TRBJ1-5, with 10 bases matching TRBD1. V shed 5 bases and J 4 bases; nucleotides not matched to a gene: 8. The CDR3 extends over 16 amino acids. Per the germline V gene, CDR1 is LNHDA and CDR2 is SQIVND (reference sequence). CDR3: CASSPMGQGINQPQHF. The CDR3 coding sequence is TGTGCCAGTAGTCCTATGGGACAGGGGATTAATCAGCCCCAGCATTTT. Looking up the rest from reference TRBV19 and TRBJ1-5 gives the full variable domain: DGGITQSPKYLFRKEGQNVTLSCEQNLNHDAMYWYRQDPGQGLRLIYYSQIVNDFQKGDIAEGYSVSREKKESFPLTVTSAQKNPTAFYLCASSPMGQGINQPQHFGDGTRLSIL.

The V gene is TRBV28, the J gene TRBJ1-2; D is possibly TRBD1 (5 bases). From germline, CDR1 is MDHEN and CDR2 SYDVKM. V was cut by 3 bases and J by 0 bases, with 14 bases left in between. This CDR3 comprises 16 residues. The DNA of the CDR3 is TGTGCCAGCAGTTTCGGAGGGGCCGAAGCTAACTATGGCTACACCTTC. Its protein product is CASSFGGAEANYGYTF.

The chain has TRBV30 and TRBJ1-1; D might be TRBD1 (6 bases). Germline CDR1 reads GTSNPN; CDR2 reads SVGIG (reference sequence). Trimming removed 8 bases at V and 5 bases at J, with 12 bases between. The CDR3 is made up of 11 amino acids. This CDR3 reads CARRGETEAFF. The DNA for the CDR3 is TGTGCCCGCAGGGGCGAGACTGAAGCTTTCTTT.

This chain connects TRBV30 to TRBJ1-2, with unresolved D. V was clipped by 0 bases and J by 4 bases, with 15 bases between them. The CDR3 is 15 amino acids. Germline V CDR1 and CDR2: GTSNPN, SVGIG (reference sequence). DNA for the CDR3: TGTGCCTGGAGTGTTGGTCTTACGTCTCTCTATGGCTACACCTTC. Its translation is CAWSVGLTSLYGYTF. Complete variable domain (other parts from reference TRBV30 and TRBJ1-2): SQTIHQWPATLVQPVGSPLSLECTVEGTSNPNLYWYRQAAGRGLQLLFYSVGIGQISSEVPQNLSASRPQDRQFILSSKKLLLSDSGFYLCAWSVGLTSLYGYTFGSGTRLTVV.

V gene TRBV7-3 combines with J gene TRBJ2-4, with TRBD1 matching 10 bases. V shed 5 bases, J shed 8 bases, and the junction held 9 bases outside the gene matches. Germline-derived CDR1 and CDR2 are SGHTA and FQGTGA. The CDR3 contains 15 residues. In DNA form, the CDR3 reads TGTGCCAGCAGCACCCACGGACAGGGGGAAGACATTCAGTACTTC. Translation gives CASSTHGQGEDIQYF.

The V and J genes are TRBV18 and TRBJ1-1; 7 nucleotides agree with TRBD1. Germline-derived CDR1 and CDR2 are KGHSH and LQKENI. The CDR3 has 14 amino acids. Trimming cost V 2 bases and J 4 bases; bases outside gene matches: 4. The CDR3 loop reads CASSPVQGGTEAFF. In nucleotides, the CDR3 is TGTGCCAGCTCACCAGTGCAGGGGGGCACTGAAGCTTTCTTT. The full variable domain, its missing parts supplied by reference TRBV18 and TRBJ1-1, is NAGVMQNPRHLVRRRGQEARLRCSPMKGHSHVYWYRQLPEEGLKFMVYLQKENIIDESGMPKERFSAEFPKEGPSILRIQQVVRGDSAAYFCASSPVQGGTEAFFGQGTRLTVV.

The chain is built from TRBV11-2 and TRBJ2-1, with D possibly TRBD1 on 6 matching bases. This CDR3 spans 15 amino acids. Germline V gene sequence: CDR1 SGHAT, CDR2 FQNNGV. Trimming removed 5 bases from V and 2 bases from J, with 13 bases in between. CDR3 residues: CASSHKQGTYNEQFF. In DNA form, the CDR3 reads TGTGCCAGCAGCCACAAACAGGGCACCTACAATGAGCAGTTCTTC. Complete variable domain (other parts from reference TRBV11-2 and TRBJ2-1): EAGVAQSPRYKIIEKRQSVAFWCNPISGHATLYWYQQILGQGPKLLIQFQNNGVVDDSQLPKDRFSAERLKGVDSTLKIQPAKLEDSAVYLCASSHKQGTYNEQFFGPGTRLTVL.

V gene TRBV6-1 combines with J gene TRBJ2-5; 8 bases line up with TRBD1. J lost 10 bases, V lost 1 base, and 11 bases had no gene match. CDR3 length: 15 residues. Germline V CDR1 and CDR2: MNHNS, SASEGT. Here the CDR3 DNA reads TGTGCCAGCAGTGAAGTAGGCAGGGGGCGCGAGGACCAGTACTTC. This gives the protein CASSEVGRGREDQYF.

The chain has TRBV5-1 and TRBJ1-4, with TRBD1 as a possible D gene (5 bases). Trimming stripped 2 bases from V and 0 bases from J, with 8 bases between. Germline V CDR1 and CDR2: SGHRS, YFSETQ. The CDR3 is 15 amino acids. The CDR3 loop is CASSFGGTTNEKLFF. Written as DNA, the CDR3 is TGCGCCAGCAGCTTCGGGGGGACAACTAATGAAAAACTGTTTTTT.

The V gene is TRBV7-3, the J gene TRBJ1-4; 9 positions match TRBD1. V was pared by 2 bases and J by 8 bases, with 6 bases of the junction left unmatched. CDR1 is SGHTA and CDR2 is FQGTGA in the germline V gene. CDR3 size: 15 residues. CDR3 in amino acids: CASSLRGQGLEKLFF. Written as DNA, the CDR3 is TGTGCCAGCAGCTTACGGGGACAGGGATTGGAAAAACTGTTTTTT.

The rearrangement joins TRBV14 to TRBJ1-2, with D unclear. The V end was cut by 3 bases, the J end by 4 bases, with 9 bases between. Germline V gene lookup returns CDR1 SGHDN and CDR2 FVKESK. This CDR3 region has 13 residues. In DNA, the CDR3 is TGTGCCAGCAGCCATGTAAGGTTCTATGGCTACACCTTC. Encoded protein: CASSHVRFYGYTF.